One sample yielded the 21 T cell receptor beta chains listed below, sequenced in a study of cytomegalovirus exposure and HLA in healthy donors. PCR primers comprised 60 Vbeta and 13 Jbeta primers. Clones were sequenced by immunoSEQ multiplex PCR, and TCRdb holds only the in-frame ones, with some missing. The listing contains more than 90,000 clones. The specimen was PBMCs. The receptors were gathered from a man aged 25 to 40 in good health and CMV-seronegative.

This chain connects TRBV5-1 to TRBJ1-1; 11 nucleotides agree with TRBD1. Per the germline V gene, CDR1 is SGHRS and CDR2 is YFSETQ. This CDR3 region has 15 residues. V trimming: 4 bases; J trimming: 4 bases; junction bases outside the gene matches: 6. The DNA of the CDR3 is TGCGCCAGCAGCAACGGACAGGGGGCGATCACTGAAGCTTTCTTT. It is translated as CASSNGQGAITEAFF.

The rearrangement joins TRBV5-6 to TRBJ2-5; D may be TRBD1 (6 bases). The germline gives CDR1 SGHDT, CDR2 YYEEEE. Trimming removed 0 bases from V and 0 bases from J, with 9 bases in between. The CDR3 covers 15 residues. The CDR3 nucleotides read TGTGCCAGCAGCTTGGGGGGACACTACCAAGAGACCCAGTACTTC. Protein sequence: CASSLGGHYQETQYF.

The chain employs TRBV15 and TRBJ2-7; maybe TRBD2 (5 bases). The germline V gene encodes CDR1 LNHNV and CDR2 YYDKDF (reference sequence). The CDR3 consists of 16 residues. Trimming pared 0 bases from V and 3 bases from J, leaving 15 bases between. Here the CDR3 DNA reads TGTGCCACCAGCAGAGATATCGGCGGGCCCAACTACGAGCAGTACTTC. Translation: CATSRDIGGPNYEQYF.

The CDR3 spells CASISSGANVLTF. The DNA of the CDR3 is TGTGCCAGCATTAGCTCTGGGGCCAACGTCCTGACTTTC. J is TRBJ2-6 and V is TRBV28, with D unclear. The CDR3 extends over 13 amino acids. With 7 bases removed from V and 0 bases from J, the gap between germline ends came to 4 bases. CDR1 is MDHEN, CDR2 SYDVKM, per germline.

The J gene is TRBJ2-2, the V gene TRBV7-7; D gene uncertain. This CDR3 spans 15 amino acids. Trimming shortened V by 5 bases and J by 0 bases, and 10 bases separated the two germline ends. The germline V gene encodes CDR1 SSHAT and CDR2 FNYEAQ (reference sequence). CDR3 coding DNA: TGTGCCAGCAGCCAATCCGTAGCGAACACCGGGGAGCTGTTTTTT. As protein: CASSQSVANTGELFF.

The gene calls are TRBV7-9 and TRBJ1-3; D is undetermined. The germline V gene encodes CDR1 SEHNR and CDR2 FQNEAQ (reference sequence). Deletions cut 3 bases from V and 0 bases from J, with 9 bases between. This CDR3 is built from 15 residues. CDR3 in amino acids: CASSFSYSSGNTIYF. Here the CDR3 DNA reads TGTGCCAGCAGCTTCTCTTATAGCTCTGGAAACACCATATATTTT.

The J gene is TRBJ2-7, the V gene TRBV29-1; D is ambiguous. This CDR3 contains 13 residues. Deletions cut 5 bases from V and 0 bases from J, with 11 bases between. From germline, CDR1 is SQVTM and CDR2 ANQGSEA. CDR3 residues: CSVLAIGSYEQYF. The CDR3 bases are TGCAGCGTTCTTGCCATCGGCTCCTACGAGCAGTACTTC.

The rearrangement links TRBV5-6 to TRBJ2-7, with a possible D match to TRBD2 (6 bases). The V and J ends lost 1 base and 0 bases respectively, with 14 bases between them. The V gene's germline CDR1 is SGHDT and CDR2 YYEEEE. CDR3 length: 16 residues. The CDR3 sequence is CASSLIVGGLSYEQYF. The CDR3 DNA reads TGTGCCAGCAGCTTGATAGTGGGGGGACTCTCCTACGAGCAGTACTTC.

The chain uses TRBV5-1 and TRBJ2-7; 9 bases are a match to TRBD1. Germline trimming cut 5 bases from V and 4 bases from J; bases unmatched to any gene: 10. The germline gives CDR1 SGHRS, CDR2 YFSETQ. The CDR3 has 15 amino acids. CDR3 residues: CASRHDWDREYEQYF. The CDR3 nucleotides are TGCGCCAGCAGGCACGATTGGGACAGGGAGTACGAGCAGTACTTC.

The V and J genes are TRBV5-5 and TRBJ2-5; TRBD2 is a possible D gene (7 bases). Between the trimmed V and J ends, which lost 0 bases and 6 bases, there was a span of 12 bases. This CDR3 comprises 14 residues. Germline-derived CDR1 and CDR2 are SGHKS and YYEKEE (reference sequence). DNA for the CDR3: TGTGCCAGCAGCTTGGAACGGGGGGCAAAGACCCAGTACTTC. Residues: CASSLERGAKTQYF.

CDR3 amino acids: CASSPPGPWVTEAFF. CDR3 nucleotides: TGTGCCAGCAGCCCACCAGGGCCCTGGGTCACTGAAGCTTTCTTT. This sequence joins TRBV7-9 and TRBJ1-1, with D maybe TRBD1 (5 bases). The CDR3 spans 15 residues. Trimming took 5 bases from V and 4 from J, leaving 17 bases between them. The germline CDR1 and CDR2 sequences are SEHNR and FQNEAQ (reference sequence).

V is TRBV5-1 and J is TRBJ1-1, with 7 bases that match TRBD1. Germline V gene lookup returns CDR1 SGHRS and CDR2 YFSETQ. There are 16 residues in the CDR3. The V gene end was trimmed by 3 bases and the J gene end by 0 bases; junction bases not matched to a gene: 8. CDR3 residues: CASSSTLGQMNTEAFF. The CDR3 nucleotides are TGCGCCAGCAGCTCAACCCTGGGACAGATGAACACTGAAGCTTTCTTT.

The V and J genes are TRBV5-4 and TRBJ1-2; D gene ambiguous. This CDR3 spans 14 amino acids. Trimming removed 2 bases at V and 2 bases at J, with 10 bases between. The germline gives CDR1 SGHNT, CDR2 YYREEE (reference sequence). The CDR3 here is CASSLPQMNYGYTF. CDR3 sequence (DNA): TGTGCCAGCAGCTTACCCCAGATGAACTATGGCTACACCTTC.

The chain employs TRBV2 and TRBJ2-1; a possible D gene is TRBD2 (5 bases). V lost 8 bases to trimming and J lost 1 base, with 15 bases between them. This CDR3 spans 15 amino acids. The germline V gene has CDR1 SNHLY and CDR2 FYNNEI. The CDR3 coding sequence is TGTGCCAGCTCCCTCCTCCGGGGTTCCTACAATGAGCAGTTCTTC. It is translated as CASSLLRGSYNEQFF.

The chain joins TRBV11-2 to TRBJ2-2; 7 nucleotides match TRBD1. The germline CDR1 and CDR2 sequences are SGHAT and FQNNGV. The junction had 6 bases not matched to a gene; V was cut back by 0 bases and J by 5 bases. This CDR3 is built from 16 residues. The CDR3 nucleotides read TGTGCCAGCAGCTTAGATATAGGGGGCTGGACCGGGGAGCTGTTTTTT. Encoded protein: CASSLDIGGWTGELFF.

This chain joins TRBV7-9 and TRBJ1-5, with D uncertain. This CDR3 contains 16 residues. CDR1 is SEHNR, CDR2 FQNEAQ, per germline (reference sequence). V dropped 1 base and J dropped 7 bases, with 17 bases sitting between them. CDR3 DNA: TGTGCCAGCAGCTTAGACAGTGGCCCCGTCCGGCAGCCCCAGCATTTT. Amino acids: CASSLDSGPVRQPQHF.

The CDR3 nucleotides are TGCGCCAGCAGCTTGGCGGCGACAGGCACAGATACGCAGTATTTT. Its protein product is CASSLAATGTDTQYF. The chain carries TRBV5-1 and TRBJ2-3; a weak D match, TRBD1 (5 bases). This CDR3 is built from 15 residues. V was trimmed by 0 bases and J by 1 base, leaving 9 bases between them. Germline loops: CDR1 SGHRS, CDR2 YFSETQ.

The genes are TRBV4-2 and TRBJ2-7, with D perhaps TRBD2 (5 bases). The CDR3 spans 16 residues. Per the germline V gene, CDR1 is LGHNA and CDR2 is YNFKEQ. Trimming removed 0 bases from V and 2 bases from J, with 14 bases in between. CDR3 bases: TGTGCCAGCAGCCAAGATGACGGATCCGGGGCCTACGAGCAGTACTTC. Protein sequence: CASSQDDGSGAYEQYF.

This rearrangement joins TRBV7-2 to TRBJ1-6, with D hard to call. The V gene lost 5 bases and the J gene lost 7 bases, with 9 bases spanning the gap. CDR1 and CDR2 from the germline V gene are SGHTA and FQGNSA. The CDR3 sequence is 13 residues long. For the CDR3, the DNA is TGTGCCAGCAGCACGCCCAGAAATTCACCCCTCCACTTT. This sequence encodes CASSTPRNSPLHF.

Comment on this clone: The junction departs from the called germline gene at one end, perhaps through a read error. The CDR3 region has the DNA TGTGCCAGCAGTTACTCGAGCAGGGGTCACACCAGGGAGCTGTTTTTT. It codes for CASSYSSRGHTRELFF. This rearrangement joins TRBV6-5 to TRBJ2-2, with a weak D call TRBD1 (6 bases). Germline lookup yields CDR1 MNHEY and CDR2 SVGAGI. The CDR3 covers 16 residues.

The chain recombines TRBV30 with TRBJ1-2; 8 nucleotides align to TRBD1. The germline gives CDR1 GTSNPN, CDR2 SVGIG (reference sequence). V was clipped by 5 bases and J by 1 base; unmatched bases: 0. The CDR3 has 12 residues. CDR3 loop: CAWGQGNYGYTF. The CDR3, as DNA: TGTGCCTGGGGACAGGGTAACTATGGCTACACCTTC.